The 15 T cell receptor beta chains reported below all come from one sample, sequenced in a study of shared T cell receptors in the human thymus. Data came from immunoSEQ multiplex PCR; TCRdb stores just in-frame clones and leaves some out. The data contain some 760,000 clones, 80% to 90% of them seen just once; the ten biggest clones take up roughly 0.01%. These same records also appear under a second study, on human thymus T cells.

Sequences were obtained from thymocytes. Receptor source: a girl in the first two years of life with a congenital heart defect.

The J gene is TRBJ2-5, the V gene TRBV7-2; the match to TRBD1 covers 8 bases. The CDR3 is made up of 18 amino acids. The V gene's germline CDR1 is SGHTA and CDR2 FQGNSA. Trimming removed 5 bases from V and 3 bases from J; junction bases left unmatched: 17. CDR3 amino acids: CASSQKQGEPGGKETQYF. CDR3 coding DNA: TGTGCCAGCAGCCAAAAACAGGGGGAGCCAGGGGGTAAAGAGACCCAGTACTTC.

The V call is TRBV28, the J call TRBJ1-6; TRBD1 matches 10 bases. The CDR3 runs to 17 residues. V was clipped by 4 bases and J by 13 bases; unmatched bases: 16. CDR1 is MDHEN, CDR2 SYDVKM, per germline. The DNA for the CDR3 is TGTGCCAGCAGTTCAAGAAAGGACAGGGGGAAAGGATCCCCCCTCCACTTT. Its protein is CASSSRKDRGKGSPLHF.

The V and J genes are TRBV9 and TRBJ2-6; 9 bases fit TRBD1. J gave up 4 bases and V 0 bases, and 14 bases lay outside the gene matches. The CDR3 runs 20 residues. CDR1 SGDLS and CDR2 YYNGEE come from the germline V gene. This CDR3 is CASSVGVGQGGPAGANVLTF. CDR3 nucleotide sequence: TGTGCCAGCAGCGTAGGGGTGGGACAGGGCGGGCCGGCGGGGGCCAACGTCCTGACTTTC.

This chain joins TRBV29-1 and TRBJ2-7; D might be TRBD1 (6 bases). The length of the CDR3 is 13 residues. The germline V gene encodes CDR1 SQVTM and CDR2 ANQGSEA. With 0 bases removed from V and 6 bases from J, the gap between germline ends came to 12 bases. The CDR3 region has the DNA TGCAGCGTTGAAGAAGATCCAGGGGCCGAGCAGTACTTC. This codes for CSVEEDPGAEQYF.

The rearrangement links TRBV28 to TRBJ1-2; D perhaps matches TRBD1 (5 bases). V lost 1 base and J 0 bases, leaving 15 bases between the germline ends. The CDR3 runs 17 residues. CDR1 is MDHEN, CDR2 SYDVKM, per germline. The CDR3 bases are TGTGCCAGCAGTTTATCTAGGGGTCTTGAGTCTAACTATGGCTACACCTTC. Protein: CASSLSRGLESNYGYTF.

The chain recombines TRBV5-1 with TRBJ1-6; TRBD1 is a possible D gene (5 bases). The CDR3 length is 15 residues. V lost 1 base and J lost 7, with 12 bases in between. Germline-derived CDR1 and CDR2 are SGHRS and YFSETQ. The CDR3 bases are TGCGCCAGCAGCTTGACAGGACCTCTCAATTCACCCCTCCACTTT. Protein sequence: CASSLTGPLNSPLHF.

This chain uses TRBV6-1 with TRBJ1-2, with TRBD1 matching over 7 bases. Germline V gene sequence: CDR1 MNHNS, CDR2 SASEGT. Trimming took 6 bases from V and 8 from J; bases not matched to a gene: 6. CDR3 size: 12 residues. Here the CDR3 reads CASRDRPRGYTF. DNA for the CDR3: TGTGCCAGCAGGGACAGGCCTCGAGGCTACACCTTC.

The chain joins TRBV6-1 to TRBJ2-7, with TRBD1 matching 11 bases. Losses at the gene ends were 1 base for V and 2 bases for J; bases not matched to a gene: 7. Germline V lookup: CDR1 MNHNS, CDR2 SASEGT. This CDR3 spans 17 amino acids. Written as DNA, the CDR3 is TGTGCCAGCAGTGAAGTGGGACAGGGGGGTTTCGCCTACGAGCAGTACTTC. Protein sequence: CASSEVGQGGFAYEQYF.

The genes are TRBV13 and TRBJ2-1; 9 nucleotides align to TRBD1. The CDR3 has 16 amino acids. The V segment lost 7 bases and the J segment 0 bases; nucleotides outside the gene matches: 7. Germline assignment: CDR1 PRHDT and CDR2 FYEKMQ (reference sequence). The CDR3 protein is CASNPRGQGSYNEQFF. Written as DNA, the CDR3 is TGTGCCAGCAACCCTAGGGGACAGGGCTCCTACAATGAGCAGTTCTTC.

The rearrangement uses TRBV2 and TRBJ1-2, with a weak D call TRBD1 (5 bases). The CDR3 runs to 15 residues. V gave up 6 bases and J gave up 6 bases, with 20 bases separating them. Looked up from germline, CDR1 is SNHLY and CDR2 is FYNNEI. Here the CDR3 DNA reads TGTGCCAGCAGGCCACGGCCAGGGATCGGTAATGGCTACACCTTC. Its translation: CASRPRPGIGNGYTF.

This chain links TRBV27 with TRBJ1-6; the D gene is possibly TRBD1 (6 bases). The CDR3 sequence is 16 residues long. V dropped 5 bases and J dropped 9 bases, with 20 bases sitting between them. CDR1 and CDR2 (germline): MNHEY, SMNVEV (reference sequence). The CDR3 spells CASSPGHVEGGSPLHF. CDR3 in DNA: TGTGCCAGCAGTCCCGGACACGTCGAAGGGGGTTCACCCCTCCACTTT.

This chain uses TRBV5-1 with TRBJ2-5, with D perhaps matching TRBD2 (6 bases). The J call is uncertain, as TRBJ2-7 better fits the DNA end. This CDR3 is 14 amino acids long. Germline values: CDR1 SGHRS, CDR2 YFSETQ. The CDR3 DNA follows: TGCGCCAGCAGCTTCGTCGGGGGAACCTACGAGCAGTACTTC. Translated: CASSFVGGTYEQYF.

V usage is TRBV4-3 and J usage is TRBJ2-3; D perhaps matches TRBD2 (7 bases). Germline CDR1 LGHNA, CDR2 YSLEER. CDR3 length: 18 residues. V was pared by 0 bases and J by 2 bases, with 18 bases between. The CDR3 sequence is CASSQDRARGQITDTQYF. The CDR3 region has the DNA TGCGCCAGCAGCCAAGATCGAGCGCGGGGGCAAATCACAGATACGCAGTATTTT.

The CDR3: CASSLDRHHPLIREQYF. CDR3 nucleotide sequence: TGTGCCAGCAGCTTGGACAGACACCACCCCCTAATAAGGGAGCAGTACTTC. The rearrangement uses TRBV5-4 and TRBJ2-7; D is uncertain. The V and J ends lost 0 bases and 7 bases respectively, with 23 bases between them. Per the germline V gene, CDR1 is SGHNT and CDR2 is YYREEE (reference sequence). There are 17 residues in the CDR3.

This clone was observed a single time. CDR3 in DNA: TGTGCCAGCAGCGAGCAGGGTACCTATGGCTACACCTTC. Translated: CASSEQGTYGYTF. The chain is built from TRBV7-8 and TRBJ1-2, with D tentatively TRBD1 (5 bases). V gave up 5 bases and J gave up 4 bases, with 11 bases separating them. Germline V gene data show CDR1 as SGHVS and CDR2 as FQNEAQ. The CDR3 is 13 residues long.